This TCR beta chain is drawn from a study of CD8 T cells in Susac syndrome. Germline loops: CDR1 SGHTA, CDR2 FQGNSA. V lost 3 bases and J lost 4; bases outside the gene matches: 6. The length of the CDR3 is 15 residues. Random hexamers were used to reverse transcribe the RNA input (about 0.5 to 1 ug). immunoSEQ multiplex PCR amplified TCR beta CDR3 across 54 Vbeta, 13 Jbeta. TCRdb itself ran the immunoSEQ multiplex PCR reads through MiXCR, one entry per CDR3 protein. Among under 200,000 distinct CDR3 sequences listed, roughly 94% were seen once. Under recently defined diagnostic criteria, the patients with Susac syndrome qualified as having definite or probable disease.

The clonotype was recovered from a human donor with Susac syndrome. The sequencing input was CD4+ T cells from PBMCs. The rearrangement uses TRBV7-2 and TRBJ2-3; 8 positions match TRBD2. CDR3: CASSFTGGPSDTQYF. CDR3 bases: TGTGCCAGCAGCTTCACGGGGGGGCCGTCAGATACGCAGTATTTT.